This T cell receptor beta chain is drawn from a study of blood T cell repertoires in COVID-19. Study background: Some COVID-19 samples were acute and others convalescent; all came from the United States, Italy and Spain. The cDNA or gDNA used as material had been derived from T cells, B-cell-depleted T cells, or PBMCs.

The study recruited people aged 18 to 89 years across around 24 US areas. TCRdb keeps only in-frame clones here, not all; method: immunoSEQ multiplex PCR. This repertoire shows about 210,000 clones, roughly 88% found once; its top ten account for 5.6%. The TCR originated in a man aged 40-55 years with acute COVID-19. The specimen sequenced was PBMCs or T cells enriched from blood (not recorded which).

The CDR3 DNA sequence: TGTGCCTGGAGTGTACGGGGAAATCGCGGCTACACCTTC. Translated: CAWSVRGNRGYTF. The chain combines TRBV30 with TRBJ1-2; D gene unclear. This CDR3 has 13 amino acids. V lost 0 bases, J lost 8 bases, and 13 bases lay in between. CDR1 is GTSNPN and CDR2 is SVGIG in the germline V gene (reference sequence).